Each of the 30 T cell receptor beta chains below was sequenced from the same sample in a study of blood T cell repertoires in COVID-19. Libraries were prepared by immunoSEQ multiplex PCR; TCRdb keeps only in-frame clonotypes and omits some of them. Among about 200,000 clones listed, roughly 86% were seen once. The specimen was peripheral blood. The receptor source for this set is a man aged 55 to 70 with acute or convalescent COVID-19.

The CDR3 coding sequence is TGTGCCAGCAGCGCCCAACTCGACAGGGTTGCAGCTTTCTTT. Protein sequence: CASSAQLDRVAAFF. The rearrangement uses TRBV9 and TRBJ1-1; 7 nucleotides line up with TRBD1. The V gene end was trimmed by 3 bases and the J gene end by 10 bases; junction bases not matched to a gene: 12. Germline assignment: CDR1 SGDLS and CDR2 YYNGEE. The length of the CDR3 is 14 residues. Full variable domain (missing parts from reference TRBV9 and TRBJ1-1): DSGVTQTPKHLITATGQRVTLRCSPRSGDLSVYWYQQSLDQGLQFLIQYYNGEERAKGNILERFSAQQFPDLHSELNLSSLELGDSALYFCASSAQLDRVAAFFGQGTRLTVV.

This clone was detected only once. V is TRBV7-2 and J is TRBJ1-6, with TRBD1 matching over 8 bases. This CDR3 region has 15 residues. Germline CDR1 and CDR2: SGHTA and FQGNSA. The trim removed 3 bases at V and 3 bases at J, leaving 1 base unmatched. The CDR3 here is CASSLTGDYNSPLHF. CDR3 in DNA: TGTGCCAGCAGCTTGACAGGGGACTATAATTCACCCCTCCACTTT.

This chain links TRBV24-1 with TRBJ1-1; the match to TRBD1 covers 7 bases. Trimming cost V 7 bases and J 0 bases; bases outside gene matches: 1. Germline values: CDR1 KGHDR, CDR2 SFDVKD. This CDR3 contains 13 residues. This CDR3 reads CATRGQLNTEAFF. The CDR3 DNA sequence: TGTGCCACCAGGGGACAGTTGAACACTGAAGCTTTCTTT.

Here the CDR3 DNA reads TGTGCCAGCAGCCAAGCCGAGGGCAGGACAGATACGCAGTATTTT. Its translation is CASSQAEGRTDTQYF. This chain joins TRBV4-2 and TRBJ2-3; possibly TRBD2 for D (5 bases). The CDR3 sequence is 15 residues long. The V gene lost 1 base and the J gene lost 3 bases, with 11 bases spanning the gap. Germline V lookup: CDR1 LGHNA, CDR2 YNFKEQ.

CDR3 coding DNA: TGTGCCAGCACGGGACAGAGGGCCGGGGCCAACGTCCTGACTTTC. Amino acid sequence: CASTGQRAGANVLTF. This chain connects TRBV2 to TRBJ2-6; 7 nucleotides agree with TRBD1. CDR3 length: 15 residues. Trimming removed 7 bases from V and 4 bases from J; junction bases left unmatched: 7. Germline V gene lookup returns CDR1 SNHLY and CDR2 FYNNEI. Complete variable domain (other parts from reference TRBV2 and TRBJ2-6): EPEVTQTPSHQVTQMGQEVILRCVPISNHLYFYWYRQILGQKVEFLVSFYNNEISEKSEIFDDQFSVERPDGSNFTLKIRSTKLEDSAMYFCASTGQRAGANVLTFGAGSRLTVL.

V is TRBV3-1 (or the pseudogene TRBV3-2) and J is TRBJ2-5, with 8 bases aligning to TRBD2. There are 15 residues in the CDR3. V was pared by 4 bases and J by 4 bases, with 8 bases of the junction left unmatched. From germline, CDR1 is LGHDT and CDR2 YNNKEL (reference sequence). DNA for the CDR3: TGTGCCAGCAGCCCGGACAGCAGCGGGGGAGAGACCCAGTACTTC. It specifies CASSPDSSGGETQYF.

This clone was seen a few times. The chain employs TRBV20-1 and TRBJ2-1; D perhaps matches TRBD2 (5 bases). The V gene's germline CDR1 is DFQATT and CDR2 SNEGSKA (reference sequence). V lost 3 bases to trimming and J lost 10 bases, with 22 bases between them. The CDR3 has 15 amino acids. In DNA, the CDR3 is TGCAGTGCTAGTCGGCCTAGCATCCCCTCGGTAGAGCAGTTCTTC. Encoded protein: CSASRPSIPSVEQFF.

The genes are TRBV18 and TRBJ1-2; TRBD1 is a possible D gene (5 bases). The ends were cut back, 3 bases at V and 10 bases at J, with 15 bases in the middle. This CDR3 contains 13 residues. Germline CDR1 KGHSH, CDR2 LQKENI. The CDR3 spells CASSPTLGRNYTF. The CDR3 DNA reads TGTGCCAGCTCACCCACGCTGGGGCGAAACTACACCTTC.

The CDR3, as DNA: TGTGCCAGCAGCACCATACTAGGGCGGGGTGAGCAGTTCTTC. Encoded protein: CASSTILGRGEQFF. The V gene is TRBV7-3, the J gene TRBJ2-1, with a weak D call TRBD2 (6 bases). The V end was cut by 5 bases, the J end by 9 bases, with 17 bases between. This CDR3 is 14 amino acids long. From germline, CDR1 is SGHTA and CDR2 FQGTGA.

The chain has TRBV6-2 or TRBV6-3 and TRBJ1-5, with a tentative D call TRBD1 (6 bases). The CDR3 runs 15 residues. CDR1 is MNHEY and CDR2 is SVGEGT in the germline V gene. Deletions cut 0 bases from V and 3 bases from J, with 9 bases between. The CDR3 loop is CASSYSDSFNQPQHF. In nucleotides, the CDR3 is TGTGCCAGCAGTTACTCGGACAGCTTCAATCAGCCCCAGCATTTT.

This chain connects TRBV13 to TRBJ2-7, with 7 bases aligning to TRBD2. The length of the CDR3 is 17 residues. CDR1 and CDR2 from the germline V gene are PRHDT and FYEKMQ (reference sequence). The ends lost 5 bases at V and 1 base at J; junction bases unmatched: 14. The CDR3 DNA reads as TGTGCCAGCAGCCACACTAGCGCCGACACGTTTTCCTACGAGCAGTACTTC. Residues: CASSHTSADTFSYEQYF.

V usage is TRBV6-6 and J usage is TRBJ2-3; D is perhaps TRBD2 (5 bases). Between the trimmed V and J ends, which lost 6 bases and 2 bases, there was a span of 18 bases. The CDR3 totals 16 residues. Germline lookup yields CDR1 MNHNY and CDR2 SVGAGI (reference sequence). This CDR3 is CASRKEVARNTDTQYF. Here the CDR3 DNA reads TGTGCCAGCAGGAAGGAGGTAGCGCGAAACACAGATACGCAGTATTTT.

V and J are TRBV19 and TRBJ1-5, with 8 bases fitting TRBD1. Germline loops: CDR1 LNHDA, CDR2 SQIVND (reference sequence). The CDR3 is 15 amino acids. With 7 bases clipped from V and 2 bases from J, the junction kept 7 bases outside the gene matches. As DNA, the CDR3 is TGTGCCAGTACCCCGGACAGGGTTGGCAATCAGCCCCAGCATTTT. It encodes CASTPDRVGNQPQHF. Full variable domain (rest looked up from reference TRBV19 and TRBJ1-5): DGGITQSPKYLFRKEGQNVTLSCEQNLNHDAMYWYRQDPGQGLRLIYYSQIVNDFQKGDIAEGYSVSREKKESFPLTVTSAQKNPTAFYLCASTPDRVGNQPQHFGDGTRLSIL.

As DNA, the CDR3 is TGTGCCAGCAGCTTAGGGGCAGGGCCCAATGAGCAGTTCTTC. Amino acids: CASSLGAGPNEQFF. This chain joins TRBV7-7 and TRBJ2-1; D might be TRBD1 (5 bases). This CDR3 has 14 residues. CDR1 is SSHAT and CDR2 is FNYEAQ in the germline V gene (reference sequence). The ends were cut back, 1 base at V and 6 bases at J, with 10 bases in the middle.

The rearrangement links TRBV19 to TRBJ2-7; TRBD1 is a possible D gene (6 bases). The V and J ends lost 3 bases and 4 bases respectively, with 19 bases between them. This CDR3 is built from 16 residues. CDR1 and CDR2 (germline): LNHDA, SQIVND (reference sequence). CDR3 bases: TGTGCCAGTAGTATTGCGGCCAGGGGTTACCCTTACGAGCAGTACTTC. Amino acid sequence: CASSIAARGYPYEQYF.

The V call is TRBV18, the J call TRBJ1-2; TRBD1 matches 9 bases. Germline V lookup: CDR1 KGHSH, CDR2 LQKENI. The CDR3 extends over 16 amino acids. Trimming removed 1 base from V and 6 bases from J; junction bases left unmatched: 9. In DNA, the CDR3 is TGTGCCAGCTCACCACTGTACCGGGACAGGGAAAATGGCTACACCTTC. Protein: CASSPLYRDRENGYTF.

This clone was seen a few times. V and J are TRBV2 and TRBJ1-1, with TRBD1 identical over 9 bases. This CDR3 contains 16 residues. V shed 6 bases and J 2 bases; nucleotides not matched to a gene: 10. The germline V gene has CDR1 SNHLY and CDR2 FYNNEI. CDR3 nucleotides: TGTGCCAGCAGGAGGGCCGGACAGGGGTTTAACACTGAAGCTTTCTTT. Translation: CASRRAGQGFNTEAFF.

The chain carries TRBV3-1 (or the pseudogene TRBV3-2) and TRBJ2-5, with D tentatively TRBD2 (7 bases). The germline V gene has CDR1 LGHDT and CDR2 YNNKEL (reference sequence). V lost 4 bases and J lost 2, with 17 bases in between. The CDR3 is 16 residues long. For the CDR3, the DNA is TGTGCCAGCAGCCTTAGGGGGGCGCGGGGGCAAGAGACCCAGTACTTC. Its protein is CASSLRGARGQETQYF.

This clone has just one count. This chain connects TRBV4-3 to TRBJ2-3; 10 bases map to TRBD2. V lost 5 bases, J lost 1 base, and 3 bases stayed unmatched. The CDR3 length is 15 residues. Germline V lookup: CDR1 LGHNA, CDR2 YSLEER. As DNA, the CDR3 is TGCGCCAGCAGCTATACTAGCGGGGGCACAGATACGCAGTATTTT. Its protein is CASSYTSGGTDTQYF.

The chain combines TRBV18 with TRBJ2-7, with 9 bases that match TRBD1. Germline-derived CDR1 and CDR2 are KGHSH and LQKENI. The J segment lost 0 bases and the V segment lost 5 bases, leaving 8 bases of the junction unmatched. The CDR3 covers 16 residues. The DNA for the CDR3 is TGTGCCAGCTCATCAGACAGGGGGGCCGACTCCTACGAGCAGTACTTC. Translated: CASSSDRGADSYEQYF.

The chain combines TRBV19 with TRBJ1-5, with D maybe TRBD1 (5 bases). The length of the CDR3 is 14 residues. Trimming shortened V by 8 bases and J by 8 bases, and 19 bases separated the two germline ends. Germline V CDR1 and CDR2: LNHDA, SQIVND (reference sequence). Here the CDR3 reads CASSNPSAGEPQHF. DNA for the CDR3: TGTGCCAGTTCAAATCCATCGGCGGGGGAGCCCCAGCATTTT. The whole variable domain, remainder taken from reference TRBV19 and TRBJ1-5, is DGGITQSPKYLFRKEGQNVTLSCEQNLNHDAMYWYRQDPGQGLRLIYYSQIVNDFQKGDIAEGYSVSREKKESFPLTVTSAQKNPTAFYLCASSNPSAGEPQHFGDGTRLSIL.

Written as DNA, the CDR3 is TGTGCCAGCAGCCCCAGCCGTTACGCGGGGGGAGACACAGATACGCAGTATTTT. It specifies CASSPSRYAGGDTDTQYF. This chain uses TRBV9 with TRBJ2-3, with 8 bases that match TRBD2. Germline V gene data show CDR1 as SGDLS and CDR2 as YYNGEE. After removal of 4 bases from V and 2 bases from J, the junction contained 15 bases not matched to a gene. The CDR3 has 18 amino acids.

This clone was seen a single time. V and J are TRBV7-9 and TRBJ1-2; no definite D call. The CDR3 sequence is 13 residues long. CDR1 and CDR2 from the germline V gene are SEHNR and FQNEAQ (reference sequence). Deletions cut 5 bases from V and 4 bases from J, with 11 bases between. In DNA form, the CDR3 reads TGTGCCAGCAGCCCCCGCCTGAGCTATGGCTACACCTTC. Amino acid sequence: CASSPRLSYGYTF.

The rearrangement joins TRBV7-3 to TRBJ1-1, with unresolved D. Germline V gene lookup returns CDR1 SGHTA and CDR2 FQGTGA. The V and J ends lost 3 bases and 0 bases respectively, with 8 bases between them. CDR3 size: 14 residues. CDR3 nucleotide sequence: TGTGCCAGCAGCTTTATGAGGTTGAACACTGAAGCTTTCTTT. Amino acids: CASSFMRLNTEAFF. The whole variable domain, filled in from reference TRBV7-3 and TRBJ1-1, reads GAGVSQTPSNKVTEKGKYVELRCDPISGHTALYWYRQSLGQGPEFLIYFQGTGAADDSGLPNDRFFAVRPEGSVSTLKIQRTERGDSAVYLCASSFMRLNTEAFFGQGTRLTVV.

The rearrangement links TRBV11-3 to TRBJ2-7; D is possibly TRBD1 (6 bases). This CDR3 has 14 residues. V gave up 1 base and J gave up 0 bases, with 7 bases separating them. Germline-derived CDR1 and CDR2 are SGHNT and YENEEA. CDR3 loop: CASSLGGGSYEQYF. CDR3 DNA: TGTGCCAGCAGCTTAGGAGGGGGCTCCTACGAGCAGTACTTC.

The chain uses TRBV6-2 or TRBV6-3 and TRBJ2-7; tentatively, D is TRBD1 (5 bases). The length of the CDR3 is 13 residues. The V end lost 6 bases, the J end lost 1 base, and 10 bases lay between the germline ends. CDR1 is MNHEY, CDR2 SVGEGT, per germline. CDR3 sequence: CASSPDSSYEQYF. The CDR3 nucleotides are TGTGCCAGCAGCCCAGACAGTTCCTACGAGCAGTACTTC.

This clone was seen once. CDR3 DNA sequence: TGTGCCAGCACCGACCGGACCTCTAGCGAAAAACTGTTTTTT. Amino acids: CASTDRTSSEKLFF. V and J are TRBV9 and TRBJ1-4; D gene ambiguous. CDR1 and CDR2 from the germline V gene are SGDLS and YYNGEE. The V end lost 6 bases, the J end lost 8 bases, and 17 bases lay between the germline ends. The CDR3 runs to 14 residues.

The rearrangement links TRBV6-2 or TRBV6-3 to TRBJ2-7, with 10 bases aligning to TRBD1. Germline lookup yields CDR1 MNHEY and CDR2 SVGEGT. The CDR3 runs to 14 residues. Trimming removed 6 bases from V and 3 bases from J; junction bases left unmatched: 5. DNA of the CDR3: TGTGCCAGCAGCAAAGACAGGGGGCTCTACGAGCAGTACTTC. The encoded protein is CASSKDRGLYEQYF.

J is TRBJ2-7 and V is TRBV19; possible D gene TRBD1, 5 bases. This CDR3 is 13 amino acids long. V lost 5 bases and J lost 5, with 13 bases in between. Germline CDR1 and CDR2: LNHDA and SQIVND (reference sequence). In nucleotides, the CDR3 is TGTGCCAGTAGTCATCGCCAGGGCCACGAGCAGTACTTC. This translates into CASSHRQGHEQYF.

The rearrangement uses TRBV7-9 and TRBJ2-5; maybe TRBD2 (5 bases). The germline V gene encodes CDR1 SEHNR and CDR2 FQNEAQ (reference sequence). The CDR3 runs to 14 residues. Trimming removed 1 base at V and 5 bases at J, with 11 bases between. The CDR3 sequence is CASSLGERHETQYF. CDR3 in DNA: TGTGCCAGCAGCTTAGGGGAGAGGCACGAGACCCAGTACTTC.